Below, 26 T cell receptor beta chains from the same sample are listed, as sequenced in a study of response to subunit inactivated influenza vaccine. TCRdb itself ran the RT-PCR reads through MiXCR, one entry per CDR3 protein. The sample lists 150,000 to 200,000 distinct CDR3 sequences, around 10% seen once, with roughly 40% in the top ten. Sequenced material: CD8+ T cells sorted from PBMCs, taken less than 30 months after vaccination. These receptors all come from a man between 50 and 75 years old who received an inactivated influenza vaccine.

V usage is TRBV20-1 and J usage is TRBJ2-7, with TRBD1 matching 8 bases. CDR1 and CDR2 from the germline V gene are DFQATT and SNEGSKA (reference sequence). The CDR3 sequence is 16 residues long. With V trimmed by 7 bases and J by 0 bases, 14 bases remained unmatched. CDR3 nucleotides: TGCAGTGGAACACACCCGGACAGGGTGATCTCCTACGAGCAGTACTTC. This codes for CSGTHPDRVISYEQYF.

This clonotype is a singleton in its sample. This chain links TRBV12-3 or TRBV12-4 with TRBJ1-2; 8 bases line up with TRBD1. The CDR3 is 15 residues long. V lost 6 bases and J lost 6; bases outside the gene matches: 12. The DNA for the CDR3 is TGTGCCAGCAGCTGGACAGGGCTTGGGGGGGATGGCTACACCTTC. Protein: CASSWTGLGGDGYTF.

This clonotype appeared a few times. The chain is built from TRBV28 and TRBJ2-7, with D tentatively TRBD1 or TRBD2 (5 bases each). This CDR3 is 15 amino acids long. Germline V gene data show CDR1 as MDHEN and CDR2 as SYDVKM. V dropped 6 bases and J dropped 0 bases, with 15 bases sitting between them. CDR3 loop: CASSPGPRSSYEQYF. The DNA for the CDR3 is TGTGCCAGCAGCCCGGGACCTAGGAGCTCCTACGAGCAGTACTTC. Full variable domain (missing parts from reference TRBV28 and TRBJ2-7): DVKVTQSSRYLVKRTGEKVFLECVQDMDHENMFWYRQDPGLGLRLIYFSYDVKMKEKGDIPEGYSVSREKKERFSLILESASTNQTSMYLCASSPGPRSSYEQYFGPGTRLTVT.

This clonotype was found a few times. This sequence joins TRBV6-2 or TRBV6-3 and TRBJ2-7, with 12 bases that match TRBD1. Germline trimming cut 2 bases from V and 1 base from J; bases unmatched to any gene: 6. CDR3 size: 17 residues. Germline CDR1 MNHEY, CDR2 SVGEGT. The chain's CDR3 is CASSYGDRGQVSYEQYF. CDR3 DNA: TGTGCCAGCAGTTACGGGGACAGGGGGCAAGTATCCTACGAGCAGTACTTC.

The rearrangement joins TRBV27 to TRBJ2-1, with a possible D match to TRBD2 (6 bases). Germline loops: CDR1 MNHEY, CDR2 SMNVEV (reference sequence). The CDR3 consists of 14 residues. Trimming took 4 bases from V and 13 from J, leaving 20 bases between them. The CDR3 region has the DNA TGTGCCAGCAGTTACAGACTTTGGTCGGGAGACCAGTTCTTC. This codes for CASSYRLWSGDQFF.

J is TRBJ2-3 and V is TRBV9; no definite D call. This CDR3 is built from 16 residues. Trimming left V 0 bases short and J 0 bases short, with 11 bases between. Germline values: CDR1 SGDLS, CDR2 YYNGEE. CDR3 loop: CASSVEGSTSTDTQYF. In DNA form, the CDR3 reads TGTGCCAGCAGCGTAGAGGGCAGCACTAGCACAGATACGCAGTATTTT.

This clonotype came up a few times. V gene TRBV20-1 combines with J gene TRBJ2-7; no firm D call. This CDR3 spans 13 amino acids. V gave up 6 bases and J gave up 2 bases, with 14 bases separating them. Germline-derived CDR1 and CDR2 are DFQATT and SNEGSKA (reference sequence). As DNA, the CDR3 is TGCAGTGCCCTCGTAGCACCCCCCTACGAGCAGTACTTC. Its protein is CSALVAPPYEQYF.

The chain uses TRBV28 and TRBJ1-6; D is unresolved. Looked up from germline, CDR1 is MDHEN and CDR2 is SYDVKM. There are 14 residues in the CDR3. Trimming left V 7 bases short and J 0 bases short, with 7 bases between. The CDR3 sequence: CASTLTSYNSPLHF. In DNA form, the CDR3 reads TGTGCCAGCACCCTGACCTCCTATAATTCACCCCTCCACTTT.

This clonotype was observed a handful of times. The J gene is TRBJ2-3, the V gene TRBV12-3 or TRBV12-4, with a weak D call TRBD2 (5 bases). V was clipped by 7 bases and J by 2 bases, with 10 bases between them. This CDR3 spans 13 amino acids. The CDR3 bases are TGTGCCAGCACGGGCCTAGCCACAGATACGCAGTATTTT. Translating gives CASTGLATDTQYF.

This clonotype was seen more than once but under ten times. V usage is TRBV5-1 and J usage is TRBJ1-4, with D possibly TRBD1 on 5 matching bases. V lost 4 bases and J 6 bases, leaving 19 bases between the germline ends. Germline-derived CDR1 and CDR2 are SGHRS and YFSETQ. CDR3 length: 16 amino acids. The CDR3 DNA reads TGCGCCAGCAGCGCATCCGGGACGTCGGTTGATGAAAAACTGTTTTTT. Translating gives CASSASGTSVDEKLFF.

The CDR3 DNA sequence: TGCAGCGTTGAACAGGGGATGTCTAATGAAAAACTGTTTTTT. It is translated as CSVEQGMSNEKLFF. This rearrangement joins TRBV29-1 to TRBJ1-4, with D possibly matching TRBD1 (6 bases). Germline V gene data show CDR1 as SQVTM and CDR2 as ANQGSEA. CDR3 length: 14 residues. Trimming removed 2 bases from V and 3 bases from J, with 10 bases in between.

This clonotype was counted at least ten times. V and J are TRBV5-1 and TRBJ2-2; D possibly corresponds to TRBD1 (5 bases). Germline CDR1 SGHRS, CDR2 YFSETQ. CDR3 size: 15 residues. Trimming took off 1 base at V and 3 bases at J, with 10 bases between the two ends. Written as DNA, the CDR3 is TGCGCCAGCAGCTTGACCTCAGGGTACACCGGGGAGCTGTTTTTT. Protein sequence: CASSLTSGYTGELFF.

V and J are TRBV5-1 and TRBJ1-1, with no clear D. With 3 bases removed from V and 3 bases from J, the gap between germline ends came to 24 bases. The germline V gene encodes CDR1 SGHRS and CDR2 YFSETQ. The CDR3 sequence is 18 residues long. The CDR3 reads CASSSDGWAGSKYTEAFF. The CDR3 DNA reads as TGCGCCAGCAGCTCGGACGGATGGGCAGGTTCTAAATACACTGAAGCTTTCTTT.

The V and J genes are TRBV7-6 and TRBJ2-1; TRBD2 is a possible D gene (6 bases). Trimming cost V 4 bases and J 7 bases, with 20 bases left between them. The CDR3 is 16 residues long. Germline-derived CDR1 and CDR2 are SGHVS and FNYEAQ. The DNA for the CDR3 is TGTGCCAGCAGCTCTAGATTGGGGGGAATCGCAAATGAGCAGTTCTTC. This sequence encodes CASSSRLGGIANEQFF. Full variable domain (outside the CDR3, taken from reference TRBV7-6 and TRBJ2-1): GAGVSQSPRYKVTKRGQDVALRCDPISGHVSLYWYRQALGQGPEFLTYFNYEAQQDKSGLPNDRFSAERPEGSISTLTIQRTEQRDSAMYRCASSSRLGGIANEQFFGPGTRLTVL.

This clonotype has just a few counts. The chain joins TRBV5-6 to TRBJ1-2; no reliable D call. Trimming took off 0 bases at V and 7 bases at J, with 4 bases between the two ends. The CDR3 consists of 11 residues. CDR1 and CDR2 from the germline V gene are SGHDT and YYEEEE. The CDR3 here is CASSLGAGYTF. The CDR3, as DNA: TGTGCCAGCAGCTTGGGTGCTGGCTACACCTTC.

This chain joins TRBV7-2 and TRBJ2-5; 9 positions agree with TRBD2. In germline, CDR1 is SGHTA, CDR2 FQGNSA. J was trimmed by 4 bases and V by 6 bases; bases with no gene match: 9. The CDR3 has 15 amino acids. In DNA, the CDR3 is TGTGCCAGCAGGGTAACCGAGCGGGAGGCAGAGACCCAGTACTTC. This gives the protein CASRVTEREAETQYF.

The sample holds a few counts of this clonotype. The chain joins TRBV7-6 to TRBJ2-5; D not resolved. In germline, CDR1 is SGHVS, CDR2 FNYEAQ. The CDR3 sequence is 12 residues long. V lost 6 bases, J lost 4 bases, and 9 bases lay in between. CDR3 residues: CASSEIGETQYF. DNA for the CDR3: TGTGCCAGCAGTGAGATCGGAGAGACCCAGTACTTC.

Many counts were recorded for this clonotype. This chain links TRBV12-3 or TRBV12-4 with TRBJ1-1; a possible D gene is TRBD1 (6 bases). V was clipped by 6 bases and J by 5 bases, with 13 bases between them. This CDR3 region has 13 residues. Written as DNA, the CDR3 is TGTGCCAGCAGAAGGGGGGTAGGGACTGAAGCTTTCTTT. Its translation: CASRRGVGTEAFF.

The J gene is TRBJ1-1, the V gene TRBV30; D remains unclear. The ends were cut back, 0 bases at V and 4 bases at J, with 9 bases in the middle. Germline CDR1 reads GTSNPN; CDR2 reads SVGIG (reference sequence). The CDR3 runs 13 residues. The chain's CDR3 is CAWSVRGPTEAFF. CDR3 nucleotides: TGTGCCTGGAGTGTACGGGGTCCCACTGAAGCTTTCTTT. The variable domain in full, with the rest retrieved from reference TRBV30 and TRBJ1-1, is SQTIHQWPATLVQPVGSPLSLECTVEGTSNPNLYWYRQAAGRGLQLLFYSVGIGQISSEVPQNLSASRPQDRQFILSSKKLLLSDSGFYLCAWSVRGPTEAFFGQGTRLTVV.

This clonotype was picked up a small number of times. This chain uses TRBV4-3 with TRBJ2-1; possible D gene TRBD2, 6 bases. V lost 1 base to trimming and J lost 9 bases, with 19 bases between them. Looked up from germline, CDR1 is LGHNA and CDR2 is YSLEER. The CDR3 consists of 16 residues. Written as DNA, the CDR3 is TGCGCCAGCAGCCAAGTGGGCCAGCGGGCTGGGGGTGAGCAGTTCTTC. Encoded protein: CASSQVGQRAGGEQFF.

This clonotype was counted at least ten times. This sequence joins TRBV28 and TRBJ2-1; no definite D call. Trimming took off 6 bases at V and 8 bases at J, with 8 bases between the two ends. Germline V gene lookup returns CDR1 MDHEN and CDR2 SYDVKM. The CDR3 has 11 amino acids. CDR3: CASSPKDEQFF. CDR3 in DNA: TGTGCCAGCAGCCCTAAGGATGAGCAGTTCTTC.

This clonotype was seen only a few times. The gene calls are TRBV7-9 and TRBJ2-3; D might be TRBD1 (7 bases). The CDR3 covers 16 residues. CDR1 is SEHNR and CDR2 is FQNEAQ in the germline V gene (reference sequence). Trimming left V 5 bases short and J 4 bases short, with 19 bases between. CDR3 DNA sequence: TGTGCCAGCAGCCCACGACAGGGAGGAAGGGCAGATACGCAGTATTTT. Residues: CASSPRQGGRADTQYF.

This clonotype was counted at least ten times. J is TRBJ2-1 and V is TRBV27, with D possibly being TRBD2 (5 bases). Germline V lookup: CDR1 MNHEY, CDR2 SMNVEV (reference sequence). The CDR3 sequence is 13 residues long. V gave up 2 bases and J gave up 9 bases, with 11 bases separating them. CDR3 loop: CASSLTLGGEQFF. The CDR3 nucleotides are TGTGCCAGCAGTTTAACTCTAGGAGGTGAGCAGTTCTTC.

This clonotype was counted a few times. The chain carries TRBV7-9 and TRBJ2-2; D is possibly TRBD2 (6 bases). Trimming shortened V by 2 bases and J by 4 bases, and 17 bases separated the two germline ends. The length of the CDR3 is 17 residues. The germline gives CDR1 SEHNR, CDR2 FQNEAQ (reference sequence). The CDR3 loop reads CASSLTRLDGFTGELFF. The CDR3 nucleotides read TGTGCCAGCAGCTTAACCCGACTAGATGGCTTCACCGGGGAGCTGTTTTTT.

This clonotype was detected ten times or more. This rearrangement joins TRBV4-1 to TRBJ1-2; D gene unclear. V was clipped by 4 bases and J by 0 bases, with 18 bases between them. Germline V gives CDR1 MGHRA, CDR2 YSYEKL. The CDR3 covers 17 residues. The CDR3 nucleotides read TGCGCCAGCAGCCCAAGAGGCGTAGGCGATGCTAACTATGGCTACACCTTC. Translation: CASSPRGVGDANYGYTF.

This clonotype was counted only a few times. J is TRBJ2-5 and V is TRBV4-1; 7 bases are shared with TRBD2. Unmatched junction bases numbered 13, after V lost 6 bases and J lost 0 bases. CDR3 length: 17 residues. Per germline, CDR1 MGHRA and CDR2 YSYEKL. Here the CDR3 DNA reads TGCGCCAGCAGTCCCCAGATAGGGACTACGTACCAAGAGACCCAGTACTTC. It codes for CASSPQIGTTYQETQYF.